This T cell receptor (beta chain) appears in the sequencing data of a study of blood T cell repertoires in COVID-19 (dated by TCRdb to about 2020). At the level of the whole study: Collaborator samples came from the United States, Italy and Spain and covered acute and convalescent phases of COVID-19. The prospective study material was composed of cDNA or gDNA derived from T cells, B-cell-depleted T cells, or PBMCs. The dataset comprised deeply sampled blood TCRbeta repertoires from subjects exposed to, actively infected with, or recovered from COVID-19. The repertoires were made available in a free public database intended to serve as a resource for research on the immune response to SARS-CoV-2. Samples came from the ongoing ImmuneRACE study (first 160 participants) plus 1,254 subjects from 6 global collaborators. A de-identified subject ID, COVID-19 status, age in years and sex were almost always included in the sample metadata. Where HLA class I and class II types were available, the types were taken from metadata supplied by the sample provider, not from assay-based typing.

CDR1 and CDR2, looked up from the germline V gene, are SGHTA and FQGNSA. V and J are trimmed by 3 bases and 1 base, and the gene matches miss 2 bases of the junction. The CDR3 contains 14 residues, cysteine and phenylalanine counted. The only DNA kept is the CDR3, 42 bases in frame from the first base. Findings and caveats that apply to the study as a whole: How much clinical and demographic metadata was included differed by source and by participant, and the metadata was provided uncurated.

TCRbeta CDR3 regions were amplified from genomic DNA using the immunoSEQ Assay, a bias-controlled multiplex PCR. Per the authors' processing: Nucleated cell counts per sample were estimated from amplification of reference gene primers within the assay. To quantify the absolute abundance of each unique TCRbeta CDR3 rearrangement, sequence reads were collapsed and filtered. For each sample, productive Simpson clonality was calculated as the square root of Simpson's diversity index over productive rearrangements. The immuneACCESS repertoire file appears here via TCRdb, limited to in-frame rearrangements. These files lack a portion of the clones; in checked studies, under half of the deficit traces to unresolved V genes, and the cause of the others is not known. Clone size and V and J calls were adopted from that table, with D and trimming inferred from the DNA. This sample has roughly 250,000 clones in its table, and approximately 82% of those were observed once. The ten largest make up 1.9% of the sample.

Each collaborating institution followed its own protocols to collect whole blood in K2EDTA tubes. For TCRbeta analysis, collaborators shipped samples as frozen whole blood, isolated PBMCs, or DNA extracted from either of those sample types. Notes on this clone: Its antigen remains unidentified. Base qualities are not at hand, and no much larger clone is one base apart.

The V and J genes are TRBV7-2 and TRBJ2-5; 7 of the junction bases match TRBD1. Sequenced: peripheral blood. The clonotype comes from an elderly woman with acute or convalescent COVID-19. The CDR3 is CASSLHRGQETQYF. The nucleotide sequence reads TGTGCCAGCAGCTTGCACAGGGGCCAAGAGACCCAGTACTTC.